This T cell receptor (beta chain) was found in a study of glioma-infiltrating T cells after dendritic cell vaccination. The germline V gene encodes CDR1 SGHVS and CDR2 FQNEAQ. After removal of 5 bases from V and 7 bases from J, the junction contained 7 bases not matched to a gene. CDR3 length equals 15 residues. Noted time point: after dendritic cell vaccination, including at tumor progression/relapse. Patients had residual fresh-frozen tumor tissue and more than two years of survival data. The method was immunoSEQ multiplex PCR; TCRdb's version includes in-frame clones alone and lacks a portion of them. This sample yields roughly 85,000 clones, of which 85% are seen a single time; 8.5% belongs to the top ten.

Source: blood, taken after dendritic cell vaccination. This TCR was sampled from a human donor with glioblastoma. J is TRBJ2-1 and V is TRBV7-8; TRBD1 agrees at 11 bases. The CDR3: CASSIGQGANNEQFF. CDR3 DNA sequence: TGTGCCAGCAGCATAGGACAGGGGGCTAATAATGAGCAGTTCTTC.